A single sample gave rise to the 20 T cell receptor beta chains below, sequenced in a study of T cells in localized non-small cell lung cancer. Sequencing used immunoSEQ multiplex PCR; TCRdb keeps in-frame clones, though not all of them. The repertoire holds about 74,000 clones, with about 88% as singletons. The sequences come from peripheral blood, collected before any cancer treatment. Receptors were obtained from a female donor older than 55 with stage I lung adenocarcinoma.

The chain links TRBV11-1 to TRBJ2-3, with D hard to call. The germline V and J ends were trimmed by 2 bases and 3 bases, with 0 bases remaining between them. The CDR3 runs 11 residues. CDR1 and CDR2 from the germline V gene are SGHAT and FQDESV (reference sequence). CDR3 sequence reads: CASSLTDTQYF. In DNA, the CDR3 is TGTGCCAGCAGCTTAACAGATACGCAGTATTTT. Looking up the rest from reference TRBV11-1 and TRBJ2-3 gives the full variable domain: EAEVAQSPRYKITEKSQAVAFWCDPISGHATLYWYRQILGQGPELLVQFQDESVVDDSQLPKDRFSAERLKGVDSTLKIQPAELGDSAMYLCASSLTDTQYFGPGTRLTVL.

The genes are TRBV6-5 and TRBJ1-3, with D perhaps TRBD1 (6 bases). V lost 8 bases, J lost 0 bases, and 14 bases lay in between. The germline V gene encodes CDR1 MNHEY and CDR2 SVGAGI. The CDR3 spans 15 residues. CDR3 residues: CASGRSGDSGNTIYF. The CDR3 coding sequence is TGTGCCAGCGGGCGGTCAGGGGACTCTGGAAACACCATATATTTT.

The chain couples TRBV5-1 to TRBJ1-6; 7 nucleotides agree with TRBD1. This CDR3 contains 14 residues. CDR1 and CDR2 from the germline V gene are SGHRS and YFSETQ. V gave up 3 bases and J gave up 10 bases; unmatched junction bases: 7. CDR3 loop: CASSSDREESPLHF. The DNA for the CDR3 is TGCGCCAGCAGCTCCGACAGGGAGGAATCACCCCTCCACTTT. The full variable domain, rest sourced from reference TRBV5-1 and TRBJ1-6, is KAGVTQTPRYLIKTRGQQVTLSCSPISGHRSVSWYQQTPGQGLQFLFEYFSETQRNKGNFPGRFSGRQFSNSRSEMNVSTLELGDSALYLCASSSDREESPLHFGNGTRLTVT.

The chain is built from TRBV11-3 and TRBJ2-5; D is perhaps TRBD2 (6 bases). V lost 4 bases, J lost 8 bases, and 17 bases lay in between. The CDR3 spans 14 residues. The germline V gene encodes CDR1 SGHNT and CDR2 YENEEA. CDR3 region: CASSSGGSSATQYF. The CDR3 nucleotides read TGTGCCAGCAGCTCCGGGGGATCTAGCGCTACCCAGTACTTC. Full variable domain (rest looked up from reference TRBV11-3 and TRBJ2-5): EAGVVQSPRYKIIEKKQPVAFWCNPISGHNTLYWYLQNLGQGPELLIRYENEEAVDDSQLPKDRFSAERLKGVDSTLKIQPAELGDSAVYLCASSSGGSSATQYFGPGTRLLVL.

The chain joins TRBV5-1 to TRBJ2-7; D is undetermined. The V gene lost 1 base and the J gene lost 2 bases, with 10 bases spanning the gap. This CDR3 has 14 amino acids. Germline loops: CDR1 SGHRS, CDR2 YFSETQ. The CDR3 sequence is CASSLRGPTYEQYF. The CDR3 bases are TGCGCCAGCAGCTTGCGTGGCCCGACCTACGAGCAGTACTTC.

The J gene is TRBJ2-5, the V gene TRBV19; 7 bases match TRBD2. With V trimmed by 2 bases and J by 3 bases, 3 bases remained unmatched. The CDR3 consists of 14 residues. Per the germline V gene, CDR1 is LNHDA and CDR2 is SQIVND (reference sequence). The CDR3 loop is CASSITSEKETQYF. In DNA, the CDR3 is TGTGCCAGTAGTATAACTAGCGAGAAAGAGACCCAGTACTTC.

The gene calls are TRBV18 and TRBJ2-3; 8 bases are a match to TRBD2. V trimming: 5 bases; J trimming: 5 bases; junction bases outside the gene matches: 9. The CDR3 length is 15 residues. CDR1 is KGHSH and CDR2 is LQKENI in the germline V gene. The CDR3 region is CASSFAGGQGDTQYF. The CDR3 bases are TGTGCCAGCTCATTCGCGGGGGGCCAAGGAGATACGCAGTATTTT.

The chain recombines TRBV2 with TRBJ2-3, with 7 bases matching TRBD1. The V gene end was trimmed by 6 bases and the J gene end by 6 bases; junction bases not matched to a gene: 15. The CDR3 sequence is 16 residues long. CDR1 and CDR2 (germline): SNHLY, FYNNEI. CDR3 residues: CASRDRDRDLGDTQYF. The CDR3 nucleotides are TGTGCCAGCAGGGACCGGGACAGAGACCTCGGGGATACGCAGTATTTT. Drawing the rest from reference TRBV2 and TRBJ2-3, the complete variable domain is EPEVTQTPSHQVTQMGQEVILRCVPISNHLYFYWYRQILGQKVEFLVSFYNNEISEKSEIFDDQFSVERPDGSNFTLKIRSTKLEDSAMYFCASRDRDRDLGDTQYFGPGTRLTVL.

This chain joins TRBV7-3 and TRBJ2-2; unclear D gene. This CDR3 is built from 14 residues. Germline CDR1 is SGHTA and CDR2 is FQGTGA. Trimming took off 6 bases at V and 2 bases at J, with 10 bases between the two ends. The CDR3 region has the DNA TGTGCCAGCAGGATACAAAGAAACACCGGGGAGCTGTTTTTT. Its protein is CASRIQRNTGELFF.

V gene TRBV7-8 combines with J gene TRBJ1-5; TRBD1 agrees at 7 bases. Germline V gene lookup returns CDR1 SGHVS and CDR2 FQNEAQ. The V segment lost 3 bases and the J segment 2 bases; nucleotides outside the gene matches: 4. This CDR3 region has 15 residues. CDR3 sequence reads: CASSLAGTGNQPQHF. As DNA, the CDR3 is TGTGCCAGCAGCTTGGCCGGGACAGGCAATCAGCCCCAGCATTTT.

CDR3: CASDLYEQYF. The CDR3 nucleotides read TGTGCCAGCGATTTATACGAGCAGTACTTC. The chain recombines TRBV21-1 with TRBJ2-7. TRBV21-1 is a pseudogene segment. The CDR3 is made up of 10 amino acids.

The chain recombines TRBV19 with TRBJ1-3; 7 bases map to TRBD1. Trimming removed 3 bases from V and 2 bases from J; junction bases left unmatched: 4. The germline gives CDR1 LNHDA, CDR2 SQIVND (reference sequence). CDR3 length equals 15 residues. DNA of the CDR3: TGTGCCAGTAGTATCCAGGGGGAAACTGGAAACACCATATATTTT. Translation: CASSIQGETGNTIYF.

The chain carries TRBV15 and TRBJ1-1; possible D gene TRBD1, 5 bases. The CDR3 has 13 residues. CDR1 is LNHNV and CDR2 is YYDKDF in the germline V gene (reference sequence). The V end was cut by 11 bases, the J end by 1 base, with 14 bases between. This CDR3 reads CAASAQGNTEAFF. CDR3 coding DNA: TGTGCCGCGTCCGCTCAGGGGAACACTGAAGCTTTCTTT.

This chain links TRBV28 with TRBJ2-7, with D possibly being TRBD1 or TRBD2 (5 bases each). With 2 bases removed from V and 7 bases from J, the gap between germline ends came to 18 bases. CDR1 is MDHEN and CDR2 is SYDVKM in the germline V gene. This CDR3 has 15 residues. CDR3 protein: CASSLGGFSLREQYF. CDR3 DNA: TGTGCCAGCAGTTTAGGGGGATTTAGCCTACGAGAGCAGTACTTC.

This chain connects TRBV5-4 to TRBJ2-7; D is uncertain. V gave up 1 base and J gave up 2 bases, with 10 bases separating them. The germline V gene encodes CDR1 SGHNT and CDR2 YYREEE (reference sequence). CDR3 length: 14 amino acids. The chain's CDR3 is CASSLTPDAYEQYF. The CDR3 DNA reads TGTGCCAGCAGCTTGACACCCGATGCCTACGAGCAGTACTTC.

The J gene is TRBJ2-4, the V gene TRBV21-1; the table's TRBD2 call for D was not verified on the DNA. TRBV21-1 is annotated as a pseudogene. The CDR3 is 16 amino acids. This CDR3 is CASSKDEAGAKNIQYF. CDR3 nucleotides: TGTGCCAGCAGCAAAGACGAGGCGGGAGCCAAAAACATTCAGTACTTC.

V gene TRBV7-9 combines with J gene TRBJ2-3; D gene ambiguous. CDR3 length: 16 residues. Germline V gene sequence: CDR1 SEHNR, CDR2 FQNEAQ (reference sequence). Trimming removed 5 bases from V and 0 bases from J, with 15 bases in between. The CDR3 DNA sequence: TGTGCCAGCAGCCCATATCCGGTCTCTAGCACAGATACGCAGTATTTT. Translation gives CASSPYPVSSTDTQYF.

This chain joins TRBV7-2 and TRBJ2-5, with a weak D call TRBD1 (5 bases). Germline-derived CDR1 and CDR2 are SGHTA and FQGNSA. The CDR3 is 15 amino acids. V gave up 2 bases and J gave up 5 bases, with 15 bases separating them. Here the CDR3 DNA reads TGTGCCAGCAGCTTATTGGCAGGGCTCTCGGAGACCCAGTACTTC. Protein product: CASSLLAGLSETQYF.

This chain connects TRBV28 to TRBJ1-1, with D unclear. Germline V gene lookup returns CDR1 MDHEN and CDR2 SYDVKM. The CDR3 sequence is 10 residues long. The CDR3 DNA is TGTGGGAGGATGAACACTGAAGCTTTCTTT. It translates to CGRMNTEAFF.

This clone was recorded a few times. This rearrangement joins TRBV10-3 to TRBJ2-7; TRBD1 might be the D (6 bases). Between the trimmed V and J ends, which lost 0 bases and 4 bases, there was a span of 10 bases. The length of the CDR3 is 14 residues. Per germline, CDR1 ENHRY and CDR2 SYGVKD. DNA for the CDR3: TGTGCCATCAGTGAGTCGGGACAAGGTTACGAGCAGTACTTC. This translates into CAISESGQGYEQYF.